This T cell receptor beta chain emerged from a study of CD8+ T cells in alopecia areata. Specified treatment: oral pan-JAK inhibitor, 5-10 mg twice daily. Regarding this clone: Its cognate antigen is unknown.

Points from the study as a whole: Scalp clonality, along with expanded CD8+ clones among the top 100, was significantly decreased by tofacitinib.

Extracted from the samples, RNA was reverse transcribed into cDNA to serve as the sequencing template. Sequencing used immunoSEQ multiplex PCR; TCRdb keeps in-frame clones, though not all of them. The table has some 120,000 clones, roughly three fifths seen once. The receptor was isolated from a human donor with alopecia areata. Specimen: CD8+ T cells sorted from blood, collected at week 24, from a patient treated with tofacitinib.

The CDR3 is CAWSSGTSSGNEQFF. The CDR3 DNA sequence: TGTGCCTGGAGTTCCGGGACTAGCTCAGGCAATGAGCAGTTCTTC. This chain uses TRBV30 with TRBJ2-1, with TRBD2 matching 9 bases. V shed 2 bases, J shed 6 bases, and the junction held 8 bases outside the gene matches. The length of the CDR3 is 15 residues. Germline V gene sequence: CDR1 GTSNPN, CDR2 SVGIG (reference sequence).